This T cell receptor (beta chain) was identified during a study of shared clonotypes between healthy human individuals. Study-wide results and caveats: Four donors had roughly 5% of their naive CD4 clonotypes in common. Among the subsets, naive ones generally showed larger estimated richness than memory ones. Lower generation probabilities were found for non-shared clonotypes than for those shared by all four donors.

Per germline, CDR1 SGHAT and CDR2 FQDESV (reference sequence). V lost 1 base and J lost 3, with 6 bases in between. There are 13 residues in the CDR3. Note on this clone: What it recognizes is unknown.

Under the authors' procedure: Owing to the provision of junction-only sequences devoid of quality scores by immunoSEQ, filtering differed. Sequencing was performed with immunoSEQ multiplex PCR; in TCRdb, only in-frame clones are kept and a portion is missing. V and J calls plus clone size are reproduced from that table; the DNA served to infer D and trimming. Among about 2.4 million clones listed, 80% to 95% were seen once. The rearrangement uses TRBV11-1 and TRBJ1-2; D is undetermined. Sequenced: naive CD4+ T cells from PBMCs. The subset: CD45RA+ positively selected. This receptor was taken from a man younger than 35 in good health. Some clones in this sample may be carry-over from other donors' samples. The CDR3 nucleotides are TGTGCCAGCAGCTTAGGGCAGTACTATGGCTACACCTTC. Its translation: CASSLGQYYGYTF.